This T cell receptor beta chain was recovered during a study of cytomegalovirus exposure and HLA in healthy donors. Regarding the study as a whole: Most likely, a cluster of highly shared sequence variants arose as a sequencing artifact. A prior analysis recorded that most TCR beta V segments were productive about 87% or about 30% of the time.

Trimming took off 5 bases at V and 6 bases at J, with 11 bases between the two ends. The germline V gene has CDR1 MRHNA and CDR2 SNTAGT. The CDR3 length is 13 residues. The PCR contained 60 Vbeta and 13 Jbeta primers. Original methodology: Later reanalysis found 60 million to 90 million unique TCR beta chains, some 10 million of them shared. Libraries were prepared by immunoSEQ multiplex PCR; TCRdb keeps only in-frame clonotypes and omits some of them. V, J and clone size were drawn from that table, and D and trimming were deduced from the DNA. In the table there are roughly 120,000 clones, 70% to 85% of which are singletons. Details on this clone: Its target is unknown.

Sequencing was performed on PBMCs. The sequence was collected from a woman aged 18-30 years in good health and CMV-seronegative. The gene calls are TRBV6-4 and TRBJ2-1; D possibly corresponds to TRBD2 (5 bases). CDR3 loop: CASSPDSPNEQFF. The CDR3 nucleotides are TGTGCCAGCAGTCCGGACTCTCCCAATGAGCAGTTCTTC.